Listed here is a single TCR beta chain. Its antigen is not identified. TCR beta CDR3 regions were amplified from RNA transcripts. When the TCR CDR3 underwent first-round RT-PCR, the HTBI primer set was used. TCRdb independently ran MiXCR on the multiplex PCR reads; one entry per CDR3 protein. The sample has roughly 500,000 distinct CDR3 sequences, around 46% seen once. From germline, CDR1 is ENHRY and CDR2 SYGVKD. This CDR3 region has 15 residues. The V end was cut by 7 bases, the J end by 3 bases, with 18 bases between. This sample is drawn from a study of T cells in Graves' hyperthyroidism and ophthalmopathy. Study outcomes and limitations: Onset of ophthalmopathy came a median 6.5 months after the model predicted it.

Sequencing was performed on peripheral blood or thyroid tissue (not recorded which). This chain links TRBV10-3 with TRBJ1-2; D remains unclear. The origin of this receptor is an adult woman with Graves' disease, either hyperthyroidism or ophthalmopathy (not recorded which). Written as DNA, the CDR3 is TGTGCCATCATGCGTCAAGGGAACATGTACTATGGCTACACCTTC. Translated, it gives CAIMRQGNMYYGYTF.